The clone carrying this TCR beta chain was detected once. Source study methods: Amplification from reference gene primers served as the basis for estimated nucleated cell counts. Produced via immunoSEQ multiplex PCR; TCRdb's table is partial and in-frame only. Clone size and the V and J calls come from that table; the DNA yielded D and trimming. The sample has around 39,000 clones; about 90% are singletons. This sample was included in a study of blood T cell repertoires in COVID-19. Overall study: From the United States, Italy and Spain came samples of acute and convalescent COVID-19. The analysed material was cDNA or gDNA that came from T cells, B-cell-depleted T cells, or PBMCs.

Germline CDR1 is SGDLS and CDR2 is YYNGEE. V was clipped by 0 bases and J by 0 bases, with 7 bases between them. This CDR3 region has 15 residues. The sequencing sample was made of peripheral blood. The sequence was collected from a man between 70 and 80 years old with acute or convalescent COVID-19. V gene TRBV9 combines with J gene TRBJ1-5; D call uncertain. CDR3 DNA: TGTGCCAGCAGCGTAGGGCCCGTTAGCAATCAGCCCCAGCATTTT. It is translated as CASSVGPVSNQPQHF.